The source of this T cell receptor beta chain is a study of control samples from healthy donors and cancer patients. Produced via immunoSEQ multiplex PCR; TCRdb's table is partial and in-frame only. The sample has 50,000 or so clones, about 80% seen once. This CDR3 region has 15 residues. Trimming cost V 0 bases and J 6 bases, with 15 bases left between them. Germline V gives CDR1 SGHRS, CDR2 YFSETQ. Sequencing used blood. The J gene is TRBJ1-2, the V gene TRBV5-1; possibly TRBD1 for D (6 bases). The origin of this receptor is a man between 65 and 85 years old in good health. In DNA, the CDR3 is TGCGCCAGCAGCTTGGTGGGCAGGGGCGAAGATGGCTACACCTTC. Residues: CASSLVGRGEDGYTF.